This TCR beta chain was identified in a study of cytomegalovirus exposure and HLA in healthy donors. The PCR was carried out with 60 Vbeta primers and 13 Jbeta primers. Sequenced by immunoSEQ multiplex PCR; TCRdb stores in-frame clones only, minus some. The table has around 40,000 clones, roughly 77% seen once. The CDR3 length is 13 residues. Germline V gene lookup returns CDR1 SGHRS and CDR2 YFSETQ. Trimming stripped 0 bases from V and 5 bases from J, with 8 bases between. The source material was PBMCs. This TCR was sampled from a man aged 30 to 39 in good health and CMV-seronegative. The chain has TRBV5-1 and TRBJ2-5, with D hard to call. As DNA, the CDR3 is TGCGCCAGCAGCTTGGTCACAGACGAGACCCAGTACTTC. This sequence encodes CASSLVTDETQYF.